The clone carrying this TCR beta chain appeared a few times. A single base separates this from a much larger clone, so it may be a read error. Uncontrolled infection, other autoimmune disease, pregnancy or lactation excluded patients. In making diagnoses, clinical symptoms, serum thyroxine and TRAb, thyroid ultrasound and orbital computed tomography were all used. Regions amplified from RNA transcripts were the TCR beta CDR3 regions. HTBI primers were the set used in a first-round RT-PCR of the TCR CDR3. MiXCR, applied by TCRdb to the multiplex PCR reads, yields one record per CDR3 protein. In the table there are about 360,000 distinct CDR3 sequences, 15% to 18% of which are singletons. Germline loops: CDR1 GTSNPN, CDR2 SVGIG (reference sequence). This CDR3 has 12 amino acids. The sample is drawn from a study of T cells in Graves' hyperthyroidism and ophthalmopathy.

The sequence derives from a woman younger than 35 with Graves' hyperthyroidism that later progressed to Graves' ophthalmopathy. Input material: blood. The chain employs TRBV30 and TRBJ2-1; D not certain. The J call may be faulty, since TRBJ2-7 better matches the DNA end. The CDR3 region is CAGQEPTNEQYF. The CDR3, as DNA: TGTGCCGGCCAGGAGCCTACAAATGAGCAGTACTTC.